The entry that follows covers one TCR beta chain sequence. Antigen: not known. One heparinised draw of blood, averaging around 120 mL, came from each donor. This sample stems from a study of beta chain features in type 1 diabetes. Study-level points and caveats: The study left unresolved whether HLA type influences TCRB rearrangement. Junctions at VDJ sites from type 1 diabetes patients had fewer insertions and more deletions.

Trimming removed 3 bases at V and 2 bases at J, with 14 bases between. The CDR3 loop spans 15 amino acids. CDR1 and CDR2 from the germline V gene are MDHEN and SYDVKM. Sequenced material consisted of expressed TCRB transcripts (all of the isolated RNA was reverse transcribed). About 3.57 million reads, on average, came from each naive, central memory and regulatory T cell sample. Assay: immunoSEQ multiplex PCR; the TCRdb copy retains only in-frame clones and omits some. The sample records 220,000 or so clones, around 68% being singletons. This clonotype was obtained from a man aged 30-40 years in good health. The sequenced sample was naive CD4+ T cells from blood. The rearrangement joins TRBV28 to TRBJ2-7, with unresolved D. The CDR3 loop reads CASSFFERFTYEQYF. The DNA of the CDR3 is TGTGCCAGCAGTTTTTTCGAAAGGTTCACCTACGAGCAGTACTTC. Full variable domain (remainder filled in from reference TRBV28 and TRBJ2-7): DVKVTQSSRYLVKRTGEKVFLECVQDMDHENMFWYRQDPGLGLRLIYFSYDVKMKEKGDIPEGYSVSREKKERFSLILESASTNQTSMYLCASSFFERFTYEQYFGPGTRLTVT.